The T cell receptor (beta chain) under discussion was sequenced for a study of Ad26.COV2.S vaccination and SARS-CoV-2 variants. Study at large: Once, or twice with 56 days between doses, Ad26.COV2.S was given intramuscularly.

Clones were read by immunoSEQ multiplex PCR, and TCRdb kept only the in-frame ones, dropping some. This table has hundreds of thousands of clones, about 89% appearing once. V shed 2 bases, J shed 7 bases, and the junction held 7 bases outside the gene matches. CDR1 MNHEY and CDR2 SVGAGI come from the germline V gene. CDR3 length: 15 amino acids. Described treatment: 15 to 20 received Ad26.COV2.S at low or high dose, single or two shots; several received placebo; per-sample allocation not given. Vaccine and placebo recipients were sampled on day 63 after the first injection. Aged 18-55 years, donor was enrolled in Boston in about 2020. Its platform was an Ad26 vector, and its expressed antigen was Wuhan-strain SARS-CoV-2 spike.

The sequence was collected from a person between 18 and 65 years old who received the Ad26.COV2.S COVID-19 vaccine or a placebo. This chain joins TRBV6-5 and TRBJ2-1; TRBD2 aligns across 8 bases. Sequences were derived from peripheral blood, sampled in a trial of Ad26.COV2.S vaccine versus placebo. CDR3 bases: TGTGCCAGCAGTTACCTAGCGGGCAATGTAAATGAGCAGTTCTTC. This encodes CASSYLAGNVNEQFF.